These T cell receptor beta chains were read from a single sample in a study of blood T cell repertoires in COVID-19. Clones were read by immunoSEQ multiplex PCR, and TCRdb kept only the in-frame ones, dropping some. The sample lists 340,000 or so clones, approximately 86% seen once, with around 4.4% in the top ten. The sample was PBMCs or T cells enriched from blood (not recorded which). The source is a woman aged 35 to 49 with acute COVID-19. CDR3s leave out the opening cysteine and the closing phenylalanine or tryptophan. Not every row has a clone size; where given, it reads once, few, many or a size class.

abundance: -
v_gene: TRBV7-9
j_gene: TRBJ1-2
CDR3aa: ASSQRDREGGYT

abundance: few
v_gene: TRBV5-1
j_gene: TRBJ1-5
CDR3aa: ASSSTGDSNQPQH

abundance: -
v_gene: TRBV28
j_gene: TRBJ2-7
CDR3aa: AIQGQAFYEQY

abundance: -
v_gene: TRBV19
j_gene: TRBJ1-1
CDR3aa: ASSIAGTEAF

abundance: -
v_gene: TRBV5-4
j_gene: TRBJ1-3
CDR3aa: ASSLEQGVGNTIY

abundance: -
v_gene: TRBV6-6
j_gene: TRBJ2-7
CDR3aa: ASSSVDAQGYEQY

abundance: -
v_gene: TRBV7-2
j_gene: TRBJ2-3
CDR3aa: ASSIEGLLAGGITDTQY

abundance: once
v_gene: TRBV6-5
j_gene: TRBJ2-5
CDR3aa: ASRMTAPETQY

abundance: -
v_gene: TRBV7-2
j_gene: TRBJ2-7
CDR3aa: ASRAKELAGNSYEQY

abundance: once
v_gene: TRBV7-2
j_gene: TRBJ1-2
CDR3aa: ASSLKGAGNGYT

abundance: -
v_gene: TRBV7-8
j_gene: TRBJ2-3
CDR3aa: ASSFKAGAGSTDTQY